The sequence of this T cell receptor beta chain was determined in a study of patients and donors after allogeneic stem cell transplantation. V dropped 2 bases and J dropped 1 base, with 12 bases sitting between them. This CDR3 contains 16 residues. Germline V gene lookup returns CDR1 SGHVS and CDR2 FQNEAQ. This clonotype has a handful of counts. TCRdb fed the RT-PCR reads into MiXCR, producing one record per CDR3 protein. This table has a few hundred thousand distinct CDR3 sequences, about 38% appearing once. Specimen: blood, either unsorted or a sorted T cell fraction (not recorded which). The chain joins TRBV7-8 to TRBJ1-5; D perhaps matches TRBD1 (6 bases). The sequence derives from a human donor who was either an allogeneic HSCT recipient or a stem cell or donor lymphocyte infusion donor (not recorded which). It is not recorded whose cells these are; they may come from a transplant donor. CDR3 loop: CASSLRGGKSNQPQHF. CDR3 DNA: TGTGCCAGCAGCTTAAGGGGGGGAAAGAGCAATCAGCCCCAGCATTTT. Full variable domain (outside the CDR3, taken from reference TRBV7-8 and TRBJ1-5): GAGVSQSPRYKVAKRGQDVALRCDPISGHVSLFWYQQALGQGPEFLTYFQNEAQLDKSGLPSDRFFAERPEGSVSTLKIQRTQQEDSAVYLCASSLRGGKSNQPQHFGDGTRLSIL.